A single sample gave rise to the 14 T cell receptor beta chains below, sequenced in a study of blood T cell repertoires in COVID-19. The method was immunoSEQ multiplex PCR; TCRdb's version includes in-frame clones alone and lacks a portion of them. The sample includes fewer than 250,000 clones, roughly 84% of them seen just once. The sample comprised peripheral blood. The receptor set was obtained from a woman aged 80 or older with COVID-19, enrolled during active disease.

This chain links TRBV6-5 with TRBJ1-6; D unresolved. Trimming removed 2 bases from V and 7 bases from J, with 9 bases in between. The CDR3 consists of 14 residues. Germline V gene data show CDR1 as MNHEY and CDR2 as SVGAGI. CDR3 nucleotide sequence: TGTGCCAGCAGTTACGCAGGCCGCAATTCACCCCTCCACTTT. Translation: CASSYAGRNSPLHF.

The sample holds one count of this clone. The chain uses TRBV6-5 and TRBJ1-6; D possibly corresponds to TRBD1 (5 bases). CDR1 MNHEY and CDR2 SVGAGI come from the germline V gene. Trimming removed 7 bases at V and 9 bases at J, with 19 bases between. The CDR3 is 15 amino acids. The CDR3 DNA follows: TGTGCCAGCATCCCGGGTACCGCGGGGGGTTCACCCCTCCACTTT. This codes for CASIPGTAGGSPLHF.

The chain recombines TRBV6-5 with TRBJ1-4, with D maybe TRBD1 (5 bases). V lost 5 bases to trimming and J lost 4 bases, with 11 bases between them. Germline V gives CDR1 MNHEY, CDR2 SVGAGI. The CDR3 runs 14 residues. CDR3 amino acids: CASSNGQGNEKLFF. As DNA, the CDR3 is TGTGCCAGCAGTAACGGGCAGGGTAATGAAAAACTGTTTTTT.

CDR3 in DNA: TGTGCCATCAAAGGGGGTAGCAATCAGCCCCAGCATTTT. This gives the protein CAIKGGSNQPQHF. The chain couples TRBV28 to TRBJ1-5; D might be TRBD1 (6 bases). V dropped 10 bases and J dropped 0 bases, with 10 bases sitting between them. Germline V gives CDR1 MDHEN, CDR2 SYDVKM. The CDR3 spans 13 residues.

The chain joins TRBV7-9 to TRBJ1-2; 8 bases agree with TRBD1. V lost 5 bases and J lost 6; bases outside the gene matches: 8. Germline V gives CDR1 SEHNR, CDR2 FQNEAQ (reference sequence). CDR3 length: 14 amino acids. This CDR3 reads CASSQGTGQDGYTF. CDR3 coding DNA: TGTGCCAGCAGCCAAGGGACAGGACAGGATGGCTACACCTTC.

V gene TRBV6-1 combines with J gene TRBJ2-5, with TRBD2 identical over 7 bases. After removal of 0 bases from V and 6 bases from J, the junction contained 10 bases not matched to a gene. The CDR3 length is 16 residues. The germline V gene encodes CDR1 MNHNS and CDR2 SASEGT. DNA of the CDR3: TGTGCCAGCAGTGAAGCCGGACTAGTTTTTCGGCAGACCCAGTACTTC. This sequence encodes CASSEAGLVFRQTQYF.

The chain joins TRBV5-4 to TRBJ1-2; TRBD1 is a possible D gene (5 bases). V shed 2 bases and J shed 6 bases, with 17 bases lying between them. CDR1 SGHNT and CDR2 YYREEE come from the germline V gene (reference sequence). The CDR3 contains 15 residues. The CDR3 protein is CASSFRDGGGHGYTF. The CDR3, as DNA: TGTGCCAGCAGCTTCCGGGATGGGGGAGGCCATGGCTACACCTTC.

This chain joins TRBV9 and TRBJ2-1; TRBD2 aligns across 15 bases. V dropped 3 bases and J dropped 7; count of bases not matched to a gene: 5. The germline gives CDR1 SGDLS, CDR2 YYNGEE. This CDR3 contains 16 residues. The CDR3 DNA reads TGTGCCAGCAGCGAGGGACTAGCGGGGGGTCGGAATGAGCAGTTCTTC. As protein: CASSEGLAGGRNEQFF.

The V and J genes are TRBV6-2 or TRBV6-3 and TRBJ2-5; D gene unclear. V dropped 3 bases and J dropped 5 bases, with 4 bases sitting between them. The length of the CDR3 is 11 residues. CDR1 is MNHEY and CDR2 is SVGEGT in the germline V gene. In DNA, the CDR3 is TGTGCCAGCAGTTATTATGAGACCCAGTACTTC. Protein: CASSYYETQYF.

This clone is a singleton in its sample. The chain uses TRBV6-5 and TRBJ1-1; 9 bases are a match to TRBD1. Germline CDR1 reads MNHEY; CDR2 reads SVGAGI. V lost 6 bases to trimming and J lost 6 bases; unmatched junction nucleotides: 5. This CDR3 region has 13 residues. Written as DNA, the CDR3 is TGTGCCAGCAGCACGACAGGGGGGTCTGAAGCTTTCTTT. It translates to CASSTTGGSEAFF.

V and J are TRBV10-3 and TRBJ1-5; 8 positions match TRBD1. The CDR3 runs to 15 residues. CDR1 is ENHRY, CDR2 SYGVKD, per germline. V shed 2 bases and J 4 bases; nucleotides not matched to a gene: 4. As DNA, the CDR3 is TGTGCCATCAGTGAGGGACAGGGACCGAATCAGCCCCAGCATTTT. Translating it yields CAISEGQGPNQPQHF.

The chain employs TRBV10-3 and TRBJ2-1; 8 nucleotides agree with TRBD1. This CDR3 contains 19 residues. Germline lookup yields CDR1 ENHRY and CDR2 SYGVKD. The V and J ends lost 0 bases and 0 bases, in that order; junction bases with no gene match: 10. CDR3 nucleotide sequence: TGTGCCATCAGTGAGTCCGGGACAGGCCTTCGCAGCTCCTACAATGAGCAGTTCTTC. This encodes CAISESGTGLRSSYNEQFF.

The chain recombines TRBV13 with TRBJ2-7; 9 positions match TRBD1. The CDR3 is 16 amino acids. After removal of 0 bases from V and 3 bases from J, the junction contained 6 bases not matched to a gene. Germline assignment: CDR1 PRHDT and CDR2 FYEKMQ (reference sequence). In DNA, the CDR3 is TGTGCCAGCAGCTTAGGCCTACGGACAGGGGACTACGAGCAGTACTTC. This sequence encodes CASSLGLRTGDYEQYF. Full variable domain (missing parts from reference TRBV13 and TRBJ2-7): AAGVIQSPRHLIKEKRETATLKCYPIPRHDTVYWYQQGPGQDPQFLISFYEKMQSDKGSIPDRFSAQQFSDYHSELNMSSLELGDSALYFCASSLGLRTGDYEQYFGPGTRLTVT.

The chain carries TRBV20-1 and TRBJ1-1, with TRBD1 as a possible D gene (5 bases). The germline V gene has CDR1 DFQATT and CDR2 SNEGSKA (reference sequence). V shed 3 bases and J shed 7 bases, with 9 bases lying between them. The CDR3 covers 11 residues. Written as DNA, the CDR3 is TGCAGTGCTAGTGGGGCGAATGAAGCTTTCTTT. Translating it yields CSASGANEAFF.